What follows are 19 T cell receptor beta chains derived from one specimen sequenced in a study of shared clonotypes between healthy human individuals. CD45RO-negative cells were positively selected for CCR7, leaving out terminally differentiated effector memory CD45RA+ cells. Data came from immunoSEQ multiplex PCR; TCRdb stores just in-frame clones and leaves some out. Here the sample spans about 2 million clones, about 95% being singletons. The sequenced material came from naive CD8+ T cells sorted from blood. These receptors were taken from a man between 18 and 35 years old in good health.

V and J are TRBV7-2 and TRBJ1-5, with a weak D call TRBD1 (6 bases). V lost 1 base and J lost 3, with 13 bases in between. Looked up from germline, CDR1 is SGHTA and CDR2 is FQGNSA. The CDR3 totals 16 residues. The CDR3 DNA follows: TGTGCCAGCAGCTTAGACGCCGGACAGTCCAATCAGCCCCAGCATTTT. It translates to CASSLDAGQSNQPQHF.

The chain recombines TRBV30 with TRBJ2-7; D is unresolved. The CDR3 sequence is 13 residues long. Germline V CDR1 and CDR2: GTSNPN, SVGIG (reference sequence). The V end lost 1 base, the J end lost 0 bases, and 7 bases lay between the germline ends. The CDR3 loop reads CAWSEIYSYEQYF. CDR3 in DNA: TGTGCCTGGAGTGAGATTTACTCCTACGAGCAGTACTTC.

V is TRBV6-5 and J is TRBJ2-7; a weak D match, TRBD2 (6 bases). Looked up from germline, CDR1 is MNHEY and CDR2 is SVGAGI. V lost 3 bases, J lost 3 bases, and 15 bases lay in between. The CDR3 contains 15 residues. This chain's CDR3 is CASSYNGGVGYEQYF. The DNA for the CDR3 is TGTGCCAGCAGTTATAACGGGGGAGTGGGCTACGAGCAGTACTTC.

The chain has TRBV30 and TRBJ2-1; D call uncertain. Germline V lookup: CDR1 GTSNPN, CDR2 SVGIG (reference sequence). Trimming cost V 3 bases and J 8 bases, with 14 bases left between them. This CDR3 is 13 amino acids long. The CDR3 DNA reads TGTGCCTGGAGCCACGCCCAGCGTCATGAGCAGTTCTTC. This encodes CAWSHAQRHEQFF. The variable domain in full, with the rest retrieved from reference TRBV30 and TRBJ2-1, is SQTIHQWPATLVQPVGSPLSLECTVEGTSNPNLYWYRQAAGRGLQLLFYSVGIGQISSEVPQNLSASRPQDRQFILSSKKLLLSDSGFYLCAWSHAQRHEQFFGPGTRLTVL.

This chain uses TRBV2 with TRBJ2-1; D tentatively reads TRBD1 or TRBD2 (6 bases each). Trimming cost V 10 bases and J 6 bases, with 22 bases left between them. This CDR3 has 15 amino acids. Germline loops: CDR1 SNHLY, CDR2 FYNNEI. This chain's CDR3 is CANGPGAGIINEQFF. The CDR3 DNA sequence: TGTGCCAACGGCCCGGGGGCAGGGATCATCAATGAGCAGTTCTTC.

The genes are TRBV27 and TRBJ1-6; the D gene is possibly TRBD1 (5 bases). The V end was cut by 3 bases, the J end by 7 bases, with 10 bases between. This CDR3 is 14 amino acids long. CDR1 is MNHEY, CDR2 SMNVEV, per germline (reference sequence). CDR3: CASSFGGVNSPLHF. CDR3 bases: TGTGCCAGCAGTTTTGGGGGGGTCAATTCACCCCTCCACTTT.

The genes are TRBV4-1 and TRBJ1-5; 8 bases align to TRBD1. Germline V gene sequence: CDR1 MGHRA, CDR2 YSYEKL. The CDR3 has 19 amino acids. Trimming at V came to 0 bases and at J to 3 bases, leaving 13 bases not matched to a gene. The CDR3 DNA sequence: TGCGCCAGCAGCCAAGATCGACCCAGGGGGCATCTCGTCAATCAGCCCCAGCATTTT. This gives the protein CASSQDRPRGHLVNQPQHF.

This chain connects TRBV5-1 to TRBJ2-7; D call uncertain. Trimming pared 4 bases from V and 4 bases from J, leaving 18 bases between. The CDR3 consists of 15 residues. From germline, CDR1 is SGHRS and CDR2 YFSETQ. The CDR3 protein is CASSISGGTGYEQYF. CDR3 sequence (DNA): TGCGCCAGCAGCATCTCAGGCGGTACTGGGTACGAGCAGTACTTC. The variable domain in full, with the rest retrieved from reference TRBV5-1 and TRBJ2-7, is KAGVTQTPRYLIKTRGQQVTLSCSPISGHRSVSWYQQTPGQGLQFLFEYFSETQRNKGNFPGRFSGRQFSNSRSEMNVSTLELGDSALYLCASSISGGTGYEQYFGPGTRLTVT.

The chain links TRBV4-2 to TRBJ2-7; D not resolved. Per the germline V gene, CDR1 is LGHNA and CDR2 is YNFKEQ. This CDR3 has 13 amino acids. Trimming pared 3 bases from V and 2 bases from J, leaving 8 bases between. For the CDR3, the DNA is TGTGCCAGCAGCCACCGCGGAACCTACGAGCAGTACTTC. Protein product: CASSHRGTYEQYF.

This clone appeared a single time. Other DNA sequences in the same sample also yield this CDR3. This sequence joins TRBV7-9 and TRBJ2-5, with 8 positions matching TRBD1. The CDR3 extends over 14 amino acids. J gave up 1 base and V 5 bases, and 3 bases lay outside the gene matches. Per germline, CDR1 SEHNR and CDR2 FQNEAQ (reference sequence). CDR3 sequence (DNA): TGTGCCAGCAGCGCGGACAGGGCCCAAGAGACCCAGTACTTC. Protein product: CASSADRAQETQYF.

The J gene is TRBJ1-5, the V gene TRBV30; D uncertain. With 0 bases removed from V and 5 bases from J, the gap between germline ends came to 8 bases. CDR1 is GTSNPN and CDR2 is SVGIG in the germline V gene (reference sequence). This CDR3 is 13 amino acids long. CDR3 in amino acids: CAWSVGGYQPQHF. The CDR3 DNA sequence: TGTGCCTGGAGTGTTGGAGGGTATCAGCCCCAGCATTTT. Drawing the rest from reference TRBV30 and TRBJ1-5, the complete variable domain is SQTIHQWPATLVQPVGSPLSLECTVEGTSNPNLYWYRQAAGRGLQLLFYSVGIGQISSEVPQNLSASRPQDRQFILSSKKLLLSDSGFYLCAWSVGGYQPQHFGDGTRLSIL.

This sequence joins TRBV11-3 and TRBJ2-3; 15 bases line up with TRBD2. Germline V CDR1 and CDR2: SGHNT, YENEEA. The CDR3 is made up of 18 amino acids. V dropped 5 bases and J dropped 0; count of bases not matched to a gene: 6. The CDR3 DNA sequence: TGTGCCAGCAGCCCGGGGACTAGCGGGGGGACTAGCACAGATACGCAGTATTTT. Translation gives CASSPGTSGGTSTDTQYF.

The J gene is TRBJ1-1, the V gene TRBV5-4; no definite D call. The germline CDR1 and CDR2 sequences are SGHNT and YYREEE (reference sequence). The CDR3 is made up of 13 amino acids. With 4 bases removed from V and 0 bases from J, the gap between germline ends came to 7 bases. CDR3 nucleotide sequence: TGTGCCAGCAGCGCATACTTGAACACTGAAGCTTTCTTT. It codes for CASSAYLNTEAFF.

Turning to this clone: Other DNA sequences within the sample encode an identical CDR3. J is TRBJ2-7 and V is TRBV27; weak D call: TRBD1 (6 bases). The CDR3 runs to 15 residues. The germline V and J ends were trimmed by 3 bases and 0 bases, with 12 bases remaining between them. Germline values: CDR1 MNHEY, CDR2 SMNVEV (reference sequence). The CDR3 DNA reads TGTGCCAGCAGTTTGGGGACACCGAGCTCCTACGAGCAGTACTTC. Translation gives CASSLGTPSSYEQYF.

The sample holds one count of this clone. The V call is TRBV2, the J call TRBJ2-7; the D is unclear. The CDR3 runs to 13 residues. The germline CDR1 and CDR2 sequences are SNHLY and FYNNEI. V lost 3 bases, J lost 7 bases, and 13 bases lay in between. CDR3 region: CASSDIGSLEQYF. The CDR3, as DNA: TGTGCCAGCAGTGATATTGGTAGTTTGGAGCAGTACTTC. Full variable domain (rest looked up from reference TRBV2 and TRBJ2-7): EPEVTQTPSHQVTQMGQEVILRCVPISNHLYFYWYRQILGQKVEFLVSFYNNEISEKSEIFDDQFSVERPDGSNFTLKIRSTKLEDSAMYFCASSDIGSLEQYFGPGTRLTVT.

As concerns this clone: The same CDR3 arises from other DNA sequences in this sample as well. The V gene is TRBV7-9, the J gene TRBJ1-6, with TRBD1 as a possible D gene (6 bases). Germline V gene lookup returns CDR1 SEHNR and CDR2 FQNEAQ (reference sequence). Trimming pared 1 base from V and 10 bases from J, leaving 8 bases between. This CDR3 is built from 13 residues. In DNA, the CDR3 is TGTGCCAGCAGCTTAGAGGGGGACTCACCCCTCCACTTT. It codes for CASSLEGDSPLHF.

Concerning this clone itself: This sample includes further DNA sequences coding for the same CDR3. The CDR3: CASSYGQPYEQYF. CDR3 DNA sequence: TGTGCCAGCAGTTACGGGCAACCGTACGAGCAGTACTTC. The chain joins TRBV6-5 to TRBJ2-7; D is ambiguous. The V gene lost 2 bases and the J gene lost 4 bases, with 9 bases spanning the gap. The CDR3 covers 13 residues. Germline V lookup: CDR1 MNHEY, CDR2 SVGAGI.

This chain connects TRBV28 to TRBJ1-1, with D uncertain. Trimming stripped 2 bases from V and 6 bases from J, with 10 bases between. Germline V lookup: CDR1 MDHEN, CDR2 SYDVKM. This CDR3 comprises 13 residues. CDR3 amino acids: CASSLAGIAEAFF. DNA of the CDR3: TGTGCCAGCAGTTTAGCGGGAATCGCTGAAGCTTTCTTT.

The chain employs TRBV30 and TRBJ1-6; TRBD1 aligns across 7 bases. The V and J ends lost 5 bases and 2 bases, in that order; junction bases with no gene match: 21. Germline V gene sequence: CDR1 GTSNPN, CDR2 SVGIG (reference sequence). This CDR3 has 20 residues. CDR3 DNA sequence: TGTGCCTGGCCCCTCCCTAACGTCACACAGGGGTACCCCTATAATTCACCCCTCCACTTT. Its translation: CAWPLPNVTQGYPYNSPLHF.